This TCR beta chain originates from a study of regulatory T cells in long-lasting Graves disease. About the study: Patients with new Graves' disease had used antithyroid drugs below 3 months. Study-level findings and limits: Thyroid tissue went unexamined; only peripheral blood was analyzed.

This clonotype has at least ten counts. What it recognizes is unknown. Time point meaning: newly diagnosed GD, antithyroid drugs for less than 3 months. PBMCs were the source of the RNA used for TCR sequencing. EDTA tubes were used for drawing 8 to 9 milliliters of peripheral blood. Construction of TCR beta libraries relied on iRepertoire HTBI primers and on Arm-PCR targeting CDR3 regions. Using its own MiXCR run on the multiplex PCR reads, TCRdb lists one record per CDR3 protein. The sample carries 400,000 to 550,000 distinct CDR3 sequences, around 17% recorded once. The data were also submitted as part of a second study, on T cells in Graves' hyperthyroidism and ophthalmopathy. That work states: Blood also carried most thyroid clonotypes expanded above 0.001.

This receptor was identified in a woman between 18 and 29 years old with Graves disease. Here the sequenced sample was peripheral blood mononuclear cells (PBMCs), taken at new diagnosis, from a patient treated with antithyroid drugs.

The CDR3 DNA is TGTGCCAGCAGTTTGGGACTAGTCGGCTACAATGAGCAGTTCTTC. It encodes CASSLGLVGYNEQFF. The rearrangement uses TRBV28 and TRBJ2-1; 8 nucleotides match TRBD2. After removal of 3 bases from V and 3 bases from J, the junction contained 4 bases not matched to a gene. Germline V gene lookup returns CDR1 MDHEN and CDR2 SYDVKM. CDR3 length: 15 amino acids.